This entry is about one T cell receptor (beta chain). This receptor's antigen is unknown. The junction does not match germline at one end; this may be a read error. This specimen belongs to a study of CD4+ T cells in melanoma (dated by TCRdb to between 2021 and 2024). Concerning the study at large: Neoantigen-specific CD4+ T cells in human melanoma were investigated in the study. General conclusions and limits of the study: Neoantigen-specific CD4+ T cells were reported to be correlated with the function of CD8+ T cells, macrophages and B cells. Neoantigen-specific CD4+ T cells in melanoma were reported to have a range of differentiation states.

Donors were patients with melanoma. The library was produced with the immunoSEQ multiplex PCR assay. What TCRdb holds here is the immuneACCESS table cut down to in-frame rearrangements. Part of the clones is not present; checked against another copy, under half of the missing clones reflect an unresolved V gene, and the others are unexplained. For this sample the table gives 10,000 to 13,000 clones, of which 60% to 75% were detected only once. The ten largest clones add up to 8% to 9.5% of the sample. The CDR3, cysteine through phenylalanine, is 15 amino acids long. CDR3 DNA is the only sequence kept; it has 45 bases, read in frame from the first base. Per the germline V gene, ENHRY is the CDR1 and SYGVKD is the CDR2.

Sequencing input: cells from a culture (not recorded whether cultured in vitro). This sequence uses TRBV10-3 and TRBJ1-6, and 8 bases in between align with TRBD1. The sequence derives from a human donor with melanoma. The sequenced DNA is TGTGCCAGCAGTTACGGATCAGGGGGCCATTCACCCCTCCACTTT. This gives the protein CASSYGSGGHSPLHF.